This passage covers 30 T cell receptor beta chains from one sample sequenced in a study of blood T cells in healthy people across ages. Together with a sample-barcoded 5' primer, a J-beta primer mix was included in a second PCR lasting roughly 6 to 12 cycles. TCRdb re-called the 5' RACE reads through MiXCR, storing one row per CDR3 protein. The table shows around 990,000 distinct CDR3 sequences, with approximately 25% occurring only once. These data also formed part of another study, on T cells of mothers and their children.

Sequences were obtained from blood. The receptors were sampled from a girl under 10 years old in good health.

This clonotype was found a few times. CDR3 sequence: CSAREAVLAGAPTDTQYF. The CDR3 DNA reads as TGCAGTGCTAGAGAGGCTGTCCTAGCGGGGGCCCCCACAGATACGCAGTATTTT. The V and J genes are TRBV20-1 and TRBJ2-3; 10 nucleotides align to TRBD2. The CDR3 spans 18 residues. Germline loops: CDR1 DFQATT, CDR2 SNEGSKA (reference sequence). The ends lost 0 bases at V and 2 bases at J; junction bases unmatched: 11.

This chain joins TRBV11-2 and TRBJ2-7; TRBD2 agrees at 11 bases. J gave up 6 bases and V 3 bases, and 7 bases lay outside the gene matches. Germline V gene sequence: CDR1 SGHAT, CDR2 FQNNGV. The CDR3 runs to 15 residues. DNA of the CDR3: TGTGCCAGCAGCTTCCTACTAGCGGGAGCTGGCGAGCAGTACTTC. Its translation is CASSFLLAGAGEQYF.

The CDR3, as DNA: TGTGCCAGCAGTGGGCGCGGGGCCTCCTACGAGCAGTACTTC. Residues: CASSGRGASYEQYF. V and J are TRBV28 and TRBJ2-1, with a weak D call TRBD2 (6 bases). The assigned J gene may be wrong: the sequence end matches TRBJ2-7 better. The CDR3 extends over 14 amino acids. The germline CDR1 and CDR2 sequences are MDHEN and SYDVKM.

The rearrangement links TRBV6-6 to TRBJ2-4; D ambiguous. CDR1 and CDR2 (germline): MNHNY, SVGAGI (reference sequence). V lost 5 bases to trimming and J lost 4 bases, with 12 bases between them. The CDR3 runs to 14 residues. As DNA, the CDR3 is TGTGCCAGCAGTCCCGAATGGGGTAAAAACATTCAGTACTTC. Its translation: CASSPEWGKNIQYF.

The chain has TRBV10-1 and TRBJ2-1, with a possible D match to TRBD2 (5 bases). This CDR3 is built from 17 residues. V gave up 4 bases and J gave up 1 base, with 17 bases separating them. Germline V gene lookup returns CDR1 WNHNN and CDR2 SYGVQD (reference sequence). The chain's CDR3 is CASSATGPTGSYNEQFF. CDR3 nucleotides: TGCGCCAGCAGTGCTACTGGACCAACGGGATCCTACAATGAGCAGTTCTTC.

The chain employs TRBV12-3 or TRBV12-4 and TRBJ2-1; D ambiguous. The CDR3 spans 13 residues. Between the trimmed V and J ends, which lost 5 bases and 4 bases, there was a span of 9 bases. For the CDR3, the DNA is TGTGCCAGCAGTCCGACCCAATACAATGAGCAGTTCTTC. As protein: CASSPTQYNEQFF.

This clonotype was observed a few times. The rearrangement links TRBV29-1 to TRBJ1-1; D is perhaps TRBD1 (6 bases). Trimming cost V 7 bases and J 2 bases, with 17 bases left between them. CDR1 is SQVTM, CDR2 ANQGSEA, per germline. This CDR3 is built from 14 residues. The CDR3 bases are TGCAGCGCCCCCCTAGGGGGGAGAAACACTGAAGCTTTCTTT. Translation gives CSAPLGGRNTEAFF. Filled out from reference TRBV29-1 and TRBJ1-1, the complete variable domain reads SAVISQKPSRDICQRGTSLTIQCQVDSQVTMMFWYRQQPGQSLTLIATANQGSEATYESGFVIDKFPISRPNLTFSTLTVSNMSPEDSSIYLCSAPLGGRNTEAFFGQGTRLTVV.

Concerning this clonotype: An end of the junction does not agree with germline; a read error may underlie this. The V gene is TRBV7-2, the J gene TRBJ2-1; D unclear. CDR3 length equals 16 residues. The germline CDR1 and CDR2 sequences are SGHTA and FQGNSA. CDR3 sequence: CASSWPVGRSYNEQFF. The CDR3 bases are TGCGCCAGCAGCTGGCCTGTCGGGCGCTCCTACAATGAGCAGTTCTTC.

The chain links TRBV29-1 to TRBJ2-5; D is unresolved. The CDR3 length is 12 residues. V dropped 7 bases and J dropped 1 base, with 10 bases sitting between them. CDR1 and CDR2 from the germline V gene are SQVTM and ANQGSEA. DNA of the CDR3: TGCAGCGGACGGAGTCCCCAAGAGACCCAGTACTTC. Translated: CSGRSPQETQYF.

This chain connects TRBV10-2 to TRBJ2-7, with 11 positions matching TRBD2. V lost 6 bases to trimming and J lost 0 bases; unmatched junction nucleotides: 10. This CDR3 region has 17 residues. The germline V gene has CDR1 WSHSY and CDR2 SAAADI. Here the CDR3 reads CASSRPGLAASSYEQYF. The CDR3 DNA sequence: TGCGCCAGCAGCCGCCCGGGACTAGCGGCTAGCTCCTACGAGCAGTACTTC.

This clonotype turned up a few times. This chain uses TRBV7-9 with TRBJ2-7; D is unclear. The CDR3 has 14 residues. Germline V lookup: CDR1 SEHNR, CDR2 FQNEAQ (reference sequence). Trimming shortened V by 5 bases and J by 1 base, and 12 bases separated the two germline ends. The CDR3: CASSPKDGSYEQYF. For the CDR3, the DNA is TGTGCCAGCAGCCCCAAAGACGGGTCCTACGAGCAGTACTTC.

A remark on this clonotype: A read error may produce the germline difference seen at one junction end. The rearrangement uses TRBV11-2 and TRBJ2-7; possible D gene TRBD2, 6 bases. The CDR3 has 11 residues. Looked up from germline, CDR1 is SGHAT and CDR2 is FQNNGV. The CDR3 nucleotides read TGTGCCTGCAGCTTCGGAGGGGTTGGGTACTTC. This codes for CACSFGGVGYF.

This clonotype was seen more than once but under ten times. This chain joins TRBV7-9 and TRBJ1-3; 7 nucleotides align to TRBD1. The CDR3 consists of 17 residues. The V gene end was trimmed by 4 bases and the J gene end by 0 bases; junction bases not matched to a gene: 9. The germline V gene encodes CDR1 SEHNR and CDR2 FQNEAQ (reference sequence). The CDR3 reads CASSSTDRATSGNTIYF. CDR3 sequence (DNA): TGTGCCAGCAGCTCCACCGACAGGGCGACCTCTGGAAACACCATATATTTT.

This clonotype was counted between two and nine times. The J gene is TRBJ2-3, the V gene TRBV29-1, with TRBD2 identical over 8 bases. Trimming took 2 bases from V and 2 from J; bases not matched to a gene: 12. This CDR3 is 17 amino acids long. Per the germline V gene, CDR1 is SQVTM and CDR2 is ANQGSEA. The CDR3 DNA follows: TGCAGCGTTGAAATGGCGGGGGGTGACCTGCTCACAGATACGCAGTATTTT. This codes for CSVEMAGGDLLTDTQYF.

The chain is built from TRBV11-2 and TRBJ2-7; the D gene is possibly TRBD1 (7 bases). Germline V gene lookup returns CDR1 SGHAT and CDR2 FQNNGV. CDR3 length equals 14 residues. V dropped 1 base and J dropped 5 bases, with 12 bases sitting between them. The CDR3, as DNA: TGTGCCAGCAGCTTAGGGGCAGGGGGGAACGAGCAGTACTTC. Translating gives CASSLGAGGNEQYF.

This clonotype appeared once. The V and J genes are TRBV9 and TRBJ2-2; D remains ambiguous. Trimming cost V 0 bases and J 6 bases, with 6 bases left between them. The CDR3 length is 13 residues. The germline V gene encodes CDR1 SGDLS and CDR2 YYNGEE. The CDR3 coding sequence is TGTGCCAGCAGCGTAGCGACCCCCGGGGAGCTGTTTTTT. As protein: CASSVATPGELFF.

This clonotype was counted a few times. The CDR3 loop is CASSPSRGQYEQYF. The DNA of the CDR3 is TGTGCCAGCAGCCCCTCGAGGGGGCAATACGAGCAGTACTTC. The chain uses TRBV4-2 and TRBJ2-7; 7 bases agree with TRBD1. Germline V gives CDR1 LGHNA, CDR2 YNFKEQ. V lost 4 bases and J lost 4; bases outside the gene matches: 7. CDR3 length equals 14 residues.

This clonotype occurred a few times. This chain links TRBV5-1 with TRBJ2-1; D not certain. The CDR3 runs 12 residues. In germline, CDR1 is SGHRS, CDR2 YFSETQ. Between the trimmed V and J ends, which lost 1 base and 7 bases, there was a span of 6 bases. CDR3 sequence (DNA): TGCGCCAGCAGCTTGATTCGGAATGAGCAGTTCTTC. Protein sequence: CASSLIRNEQFF.

V gene TRBV27 combines with J gene TRBJ1-1; D might be TRBD1 (5 bases). The V gene lost 10 bases and the J gene lost 2 bases, with 17 bases spanning the gap. The CDR3 is 14 residues long. Germline CDR1 and CDR2: MNHEY and SMNVEV (reference sequence). The DNA for the CDR3 is TGTGCCACCGGACTCGGGGGTCTAAACACTGAAGCTTTCTTT. Translating it yields CATGLGGLNTEAFF.

A note on this clonotype: A junction end diverges from the germline sequence, so it may reflect a read error. CDR3 region: CSVETSGSLYNKQFF. For the CDR3, the DNA is TGCAGCGTGGAGACTAGCGGGAGCCTCTACAATAAGCAGTTCTTC. The V gene is TRBV29-1, the J gene TRBJ2-5; 12 bases are shared with TRBD2. TRBJ2-1 matches the DNA end more closely, so the J call is doubtful. The CDR3 extends over 15 amino acids. CDR1 is SQVTM and CDR2 is ANQGSEA in the germline V gene.

The V gene is TRBV15, the J gene TRBJ2-1, with D possibly matching TRBD2 (6 bases). The CDR3 contains 16 residues. Trimming cost V 3 bases and J 3 bases, with 15 bases left between them. Germline V gene data show CDR1 as LNHNV and CDR2 as YYDKDF (reference sequence). The CDR3 region is CATSRTAGLSYNEQFF. DNA of the CDR3: TGTGCCACCAGCAGGACTGCGGGACTGAGCTACAATGAGCAGTTCTTC. Filled out from reference TRBV15 and TRBJ2-1, the complete variable domain reads DAMVIQNPRYQVTQFGKPVTLSCSQTLNHNVMYWYQQKSSQAPKLLFHYYDKDFNNEADTPDNFQSRRPNTSFCFLDIRSPGLGDTAMYLCATSRTAGLSYNEQFFGPGTRLTVL.

CDR3 DNA: TGTGCCAGCAGTTTACGGAGAGAAGACAATGAGCAGTTCTTC. It yields the protein CASSLRREDNEQFF. J is TRBJ2-1 and V is TRBV28; D uncertain. Trimming cost V 2 bases and J 5 bases, with 10 bases left between them. CDR3 length: 14 residues. Germline V CDR1 and CDR2: MDHEN, SYDVKM.

This chain uses TRBV20-1 with TRBJ1-5; D unclear. The V gene's germline CDR1 is DFQATT and CDR2 SNEGSKA (reference sequence). The germline V and J ends were trimmed by 6 bases and 4 bases, with 16 bases remaining between them. The CDR3 has 14 amino acids. As DNA, the CDR3 is TGCAGTGCACCACAAGGAGGGAGGAATCAGCCCCAGCATTTT. Amino acids: CSAPQGGRNQPQHF.

The chain employs TRBV10-3 and TRBJ2-5, with D unresolved. The CDR3 has 11 amino acids. Per the germline V gene, CDR1 is ENHRY and CDR2 is SYGVKD. V lost 0 bases and J lost 9, with 5 bases in between. In nucleotides, the CDR3 is TGTGCCATCAGTGAGTCGATAGCCCAGTACTTC. Protein product: CAISESIAQYF.

The rearrangement uses TRBV9 and TRBJ1-1; TRBD1 might be the D (5 bases). The CDR3 covers 15 residues. Germline CDR1 reads SGDLS; CDR2 reads YYNGEE. Trimming left V 4 bases short and J 8 bases short, with 21 bases between. CDR3 protein: CASSPPGPRDPEAFF. The DNA of the CDR3 is TGTGCCAGCAGCCCTCCGGGGCCCCGCGATCCCGAAGCTTTCTTT.

This chain links TRBV5-4 with TRBJ2-5; 9 nucleotides line up with TRBD2. The CDR3 covers 15 residues. CDR1 is SGHNT and CDR2 is YYREEE in the germline V gene (reference sequence). V shed 0 bases and J 14 bases; nucleotides not matched to a gene: 14. CDR3 loop: CASSLELSPGLAPYF. The CDR3 DNA reads TGTGCCAGCAGCTTGGAACTTTCACCGGGACTAGCCCCTTACTTC.

This CDR3 reads CASSYGTAHSPLHF. The CDR3 DNA follows: TGTGCCAGCAGTTACGGGACAGCCCATTCACCCCTCCACTTT. This rearrangement joins TRBV6-5 to TRBJ1-6; 7 bases map to TRBD1. The J segment lost 8 bases and the V segment lost 2 bases, leaving 3 bases of the junction unmatched. CDR1 MNHEY and CDR2 SVGAGI come from the germline V gene. The CDR3 sequence is 14 residues long.

As for this clonotype: A read error may produce the germline difference seen at one junction end. The V call is TRBV5-1, the J call TRBJ2-4; tentatively, D is TRBD1 or TRBD2 (5 bases each). CDR3 length: 14 residues. Germline CDR1 is SGHRS and CDR2 is YFSETQ. CDR3 in DNA: TGCGCCAGCAGCCCGGGGACCTCAGGAAACATTCGGTACTTC. It is translated as CASSPGTSGNIRYF.

This clonotype was recorded a few times. J is TRBJ2-2 and V is TRBV6-4; maybe TRBD1 (5 bases). CDR1 and CDR2 (germline): MRHNA, SNTAGT. Trimming pared 3 bases from V and 4 bases from J, leaving 18 bases between. This CDR3 is 17 amino acids long. CDR3 DNA: TGTGCCAGCAGTGAGAAAGACAGCGATCGACTCACCGGGGAGCTGTTTTTT. It codes for CASSEKDSDRLTGELFF.

V and J are TRBV10-3 and TRBJ2-1, with D perhaps TRBD1 or TRBD2 (5 bases each). V was pared by 6 bases and J by 6 bases, with 9 bases between. The CDR3 totals 12 residues. Looked up from germline, CDR1 is ENHRY and CDR2 is SYGVKD. The DNA for the CDR3 is TGTGCCATCAGCAGGGACGGCAATGAGCAGTTCTTC. Protein sequence: CAISRDGNEQFF.